Sequencing of this TCR beta chain was carried out in a study of cytomegalovirus exposure and HLA in healthy donors. V was pared by 5 bases and J by 4 bases, with 7 bases of the junction left unmatched. The CDR3 is 15 residues long. In germline, CDR1 is SGHVS, CDR2 FQNEAQ. Study-wide results and limits: According to the study, roughly 180 TCR beta chains were cytomegalovirus-associated. Within the approximately 130 validation repertoires, first-cohort TCR clusters tended to co-occur, according to a later analysis.

Points on this clone: The antigen is undetermined.

Data came from immunoSEQ multiplex PCR; TCRdb stores just in-frame clones and leaves some out. Of roughly 110,000 clones listed, about 85% are singletons. Sequenced sample: PBMCs. V gene TRBV7-8 combines with J gene TRBJ2-3; TRBD2 matches 9 bases. The sequence was collected from a woman younger than 35 in good health and CMV-seropositive. CDR3 residues: CASSPGTSLSDTQYF. CDR3 sequence (DNA): TGTGCCAGCAGCCCCGGGACTAGCCTATCAGATACGCAGTATTTT. The variable domain in full, with the rest retrieved from reference TRBV7-8 and TRBJ2-3, is GAGVSQSPRYKVAKRGQDVALRCDPISGHVSLFWYQQALGQGPEFLTYFQNEAQLDKSGLPSDRFFAERPEGSVSTLKIQRTQQEDSAVYLCASSPGTSLSDTQYFGPGTRLTVL.